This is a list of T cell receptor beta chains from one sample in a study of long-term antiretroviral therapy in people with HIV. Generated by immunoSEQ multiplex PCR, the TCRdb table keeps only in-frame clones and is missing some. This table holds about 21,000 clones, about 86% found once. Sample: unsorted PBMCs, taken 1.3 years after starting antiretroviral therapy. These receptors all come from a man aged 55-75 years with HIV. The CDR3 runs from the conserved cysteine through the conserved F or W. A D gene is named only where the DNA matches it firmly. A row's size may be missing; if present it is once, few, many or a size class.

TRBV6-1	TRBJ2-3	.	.	CASSEVLQAEDTQYF	TGTGCCAGCAGTGAAGTATTGCAGGCAGAGGATACGCAGTATTTT
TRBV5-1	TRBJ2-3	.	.	CASGKNRAYLGGTQYF	TGCGCCAGCGGTAAGAACAGGGCGTACCTAGGAGGTACGCAGTATTTT
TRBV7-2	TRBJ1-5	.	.	CASSLVTGSNQPQHF	TGTGCCAGCAGCTTAGTAACAGGGAGCAATCAGCCCCAGCATTTT
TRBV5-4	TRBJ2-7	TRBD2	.	CASSVGTGRGGYEQYF	TGTGCCAGCAGCGTCGGTACGGGGAGGGGAGGGTACGAGCAGTACTTC
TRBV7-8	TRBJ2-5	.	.	CASSYNKETQYF	TGTGCCAGCAGCTATAACAAGGAGACCCAGTACTTC
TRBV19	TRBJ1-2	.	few	CASSYGDYGYTF	TGTGCCAGTAGTTATGGGGACTATGGCTACACCTTC
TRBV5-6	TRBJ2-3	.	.	CASTDGLTTDTQYF	TGTGCCAGCACCGACGGCCTGACCACAGATACGCAGTATTTT
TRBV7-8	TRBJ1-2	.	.	CASSPWGGPRNYGYTF	TGTGCCAGCAGCCCTTGGGGGGGACCGAGGAACTATGGCTACACCTTC
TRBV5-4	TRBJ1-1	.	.	CASSSVGLRAFF	TGTGCCAGCAGCTCGGTGGGGCTAAGGGCTTTCTTT
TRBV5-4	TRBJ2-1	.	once	CASSLRGSNEQFF	TGTGCCAGCAGCCTTCGGGGGTCCAATGAGCAGTTCTTC
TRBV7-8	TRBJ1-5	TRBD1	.	CASSLLRGLSNQPQHF	TGTGCCAGCAGCTTATTAAGGGGGCTAAGCAATCAGCCCCAGCATTTT
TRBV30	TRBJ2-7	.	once	CAWSVQSWKQYF	TGTGCCTGGAGTGTACAAAGTTGGAAGCAGTACTTC
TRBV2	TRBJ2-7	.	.	CASSEAYEQYF	TGTGCCAGCAGTGAGGCCTACGAGCAGTACTTC
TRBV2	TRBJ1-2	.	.	CASTGTAANYGYTF	TGTGCCAGCACTGGGACGGCGGCTAACTATGGCTACACCTTC
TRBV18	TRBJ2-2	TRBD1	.	CASSPVTGDTGELFF	TGTGCCAGCTCACCAGTGACAGGGGACACCGGGGAGCTGTTTTTT
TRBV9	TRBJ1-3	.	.	CASSDQIQNGNTIYF	TGTGCCAGCAGCGATCAAATACAAAACGGAAACACCATATATTTT
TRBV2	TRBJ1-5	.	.	CASSPNIYGNQPQHF	TGTGCCAGCAGTCCTAACATATATGGCAATCAGCCCCAGCATTTT
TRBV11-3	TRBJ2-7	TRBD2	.	CASSASGRAGSYEQYF	TGTGCCAGCAGCGCCTCCGGGAGAGCGGGGAGCTACGAGCAGTACTTC
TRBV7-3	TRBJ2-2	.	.	CASSLSGRSNTGELFF	TGTGCCAGCAGCTTAAGTGGCAGATCGAACACCGGGGAGCTGTTTTTT